The 23 T cell receptor beta chains in this list originate from one sample, sequenced in a study of cytomegalovirus exposure and HLA in healthy donors. The primer mix had 60 Vbeta and 13 Jbeta primers. Sequencing was performed with immunoSEQ multiplex PCR; in TCRdb, only in-frame clones are kept and a portion is missing. The table shows 180,000 or so clones, with 80% occurring only once. The sequenced material came from PBMCs. These receptors were obtained from a young woman in good health and CMV-seronegative.

This chain links TRBV5-1 with TRBJ2-3, with TRBD2 matching 13 bases. The CDR3 has 18 residues. Trimming at V came to 7 bases and at J to 0 bases, leaving 11 bases not matched to a gene. Germline assignment: CDR1 SGHRS and CDR2 YFSETQ. CDR3 protein: CASHLTSGGYTSTDTQYF. The DNA for the CDR3 is TGCGCCAGCCACCTGACTAGCGGGGGGTACACTAGCACAGATACGCAGTATTTT.

The chain is built from TRBV7-2 and TRBJ2-7; D is possibly TRBD1 (6 bases). This CDR3 comprises 16 residues. The V gene's germline CDR1 is SGHTA and CDR2 FQGNSA. V lost 3 bases and J lost 2, with 17 bases in between. DNA of the CDR3: TGTGCCAGCAGCTTCTCTTCGGGGACATATACCTACGAGCAGTACTTC. It encodes CASSFSSGTYTYEQYF.

This clone was found a few times. This chain links TRBV19 with TRBJ2-5, with 9 bases lining up with TRBD2. The CDR3 is 15 amino acids. Germline trimming cut 7 bases from V and 3 bases from J; bases unmatched to any gene: 9. Germline CDR1 LNHDA, CDR2 SQIVND (reference sequence). DNA for the CDR3: TGTGCCAGTACCCCGGAGGTAGCGGGGGAAGAGACCCAGTACTTC. As protein: CASTPEVAGEETQYF.

This clone came up a few times. V and J are TRBV9 and TRBJ1-4; tentatively, D is TRBD1 (6 bases). Germline lookup yields CDR1 SGDLS and CDR2 YYNGEE. V was pared by 0 bases and J by 3 bases, with 12 bases between. This CDR3 contains 16 residues. CDR3 sequence: CASSVGGRGSNEKLFF. The CDR3 DNA reads TGTGCCAGCAGCGTAGGGGGCAGGGGATCTAATGAAAAACTGTTTTTT.

The genes are TRBV5-1 and TRBJ2-5; TRBD2 agrees at 8 bases. There are 14 residues in the CDR3. Germline lookup yields CDR1 SGHRS and CDR2 YFSETQ. V shed 2 bases and J 4 bases; nucleotides not matched to a gene: 4. The CDR3 DNA sequence: TGCGCCAGCAGCTTATCTACTAGCGGAGAGACCCAGTACTTC. Residues: CASSLSTSGETQYF.

The chain couples TRBV7-2 to TRBJ2-7; 7 nucleotides line up with TRBD1. This CDR3 has 14 residues. J gave up 8 bases and V 5 bases, and 12 bases lay outside the gene matches. Looked up from germline, CDR1 is SGHTA and CDR2 is FQGNSA. CDR3 region: CASSRETGLSQQYF. The DNA of the CDR3 is TGTGCCAGCAGCCGTGAGACAGGGCTCTCGCAGCAGTACTTC. The full variable domain, rest sourced from reference TRBV7-2 and TRBJ2-7, is GAGVSQSPSNKVTEKGKDVELRCDPISGHTALYWYRQSLGQGLEFLIYFQGNSAPDKSGLPSDRFSAERTGGSVSTLTIQRTQQEDSAVYLCASSRETGLSQQYFGPGTRLTVT.

V and J are TRBV7-2 and TRBJ2-5; weak D call: TRBD1 (6 bases). Germline V gene lookup returns CDR1 SGHTA and CDR2 FQGNSA. This CDR3 is built from 13 residues. Between the trimmed V and J ends, which lost 5 bases and 4 bases, there was a span of 11 bases. In DNA, the CDR3 is TGTGCCAGCAGCGGGATGGGGGCAGAGACCCAGTACTTC. Amino acids: CASSGMGAETQYF.

This chain connects TRBV5-1 to TRBJ1-2; a weak D match, TRBD1 (5 bases). There are 14 residues in the CDR3. With 4 bases removed from V and 5 bases from J, the gap between germline ends came to 15 bases. Germline assignment: CDR1 SGHRS and CDR2 YFSETQ. The CDR3 sequence is CASSGRLTDYGYTF. The CDR3 region has the DNA TGCGCCAGCAGCGGGCGATTGACAGATTATGGCTACACCTTC.

The J gene is TRBJ1-2, the V gene TRBV5-6; 7 bases align to TRBD1. CDR3 size: 13 residues. CDR1 and CDR2 from the germline V gene are SGHDT and YYEEEE. J was trimmed by 2 bases and V by 7 bases; bases with no gene match: 5. CDR3 amino acids: CASDLTGNYGYTF. Here the CDR3 DNA reads TGTGCCAGCGATCTGACAGGGAACTATGGCTACACCTTC.

The chain employs TRBV7-2 and TRBJ1-2, with D tentatively TRBD1 (6 bases). Deletions cut 2 bases from V and 6 bases from J, with 16 bases between. Germline lookup yields CDR1 SGHTA and CDR2 FQGNSA. The CDR3 extends over 15 amino acids. CDR3 sequence (DNA): TGTGCCAGCAGCTTAATGGAAGGACAGTACCATGGCTACACCTTC. It translates to CASSLMEGQYHGYTF.

Only a few counts were recorded for this clone. This chain joins TRBV6-1 and TRBJ2-7; D perhaps matches TRBD2 (5 bases). Germline V gives CDR1 MNHNS, CDR2 SASEGT. This CDR3 comprises 13 residues. Trimming removed 5 bases at V and 2 bases at J, with 10 bases between. For the CDR3, the DNA is TGTGCCAGCAGTACTAGTTTCACCTACGAGCAGTACTTC. It codes for CASSTSFTYEQYF.

The chain uses TRBV5-3 and TRBJ1-4; 8 nucleotides agree with TRBD1. TRBV5-3 carries the ORF label, with uncertain function. The ends lost 0 bases at V and 8 bases at J; junction bases unmatched: 9. CDR3 length: 16 amino acids. Written as DNA, the CDR3 is TGTGCCAGAAGCTTGGGACACAGGGGGTTTAGGGAAAAACTGTTTTTT. This encodes CARSLGHRGFREKLFF.

The rearrangement links TRBV27 to TRBJ1-6; the D is unclear. Trimming removed 6 bases from V and 8 bases from J, with 11 bases in between. This CDR3 is 13 amino acids long. Looked up from germline, CDR1 is MNHEY and CDR2 is SMNVEV (reference sequence). CDR3 sequence (DNA): TGTGCCAGCAGCCTCGACGGGGATTCACCCCTCCACTTT. Translation: CASSLDGDSPLHF.

CDR3 sequence (DNA): TGTGCCAGCAGCTTAGCGGTTTCAGGACAGGAGAATTCACCCCTCCACTTT. Its translation: CASSLAVSGQENSPLHF. This rearrangement joins TRBV7-2 to TRBJ1-6; 7 bases align to TRBD1. V lost 0 bases to trimming and J lost 7 bases; unmatched junction nucleotides: 9. The CDR3 totals 17 residues. Germline V gene lookup returns CDR1 SGHTA and CDR2 FQGNSA.

The chain uses TRBV2 and TRBJ2-2, with 9 bases aligning to TRBD1. Germline lookup yields CDR1 SNHLY and CDR2 FYNNEI. J lost 5 bases, V lost 0 bases, and 4 bases had no gene match. This CDR3 has 16 amino acids. The CDR3 DNA sequence: TGTGCCAGCAGTGAAGCTGGGGACAGGGTTACCGGGGAGCTGTTTTTT. Amino acid sequence: CASSEAGDRVTGELFF.

The V gene is TRBV5-1, the J gene TRBJ2-2, with 11 bases matching TRBD1. Per the germline V gene, CDR1 is SGHRS and CDR2 is YFSETQ. This CDR3 contains 17 residues. Trimming took 4 bases from V and 4 from J; bases not matched to a gene: 9. DNA for the CDR3: TGCGCCAGCAGCGAATGGACAGGGGGCGCCGGCACCGGGGAGCTGTTTTTT. It specifies CASSEWTGGAGTGELFF. Full variable domain (remainder filled in from reference TRBV5-1 and TRBJ2-2): KAGVTQTPRYLIKTRGQQVTLSCSPISGHRSVSWYQQTPGQGLQFLFEYFSETQRNKGNFPGRFSGRQFSNSRSEMNVSTLELGDSALYLCASSEWTGGAGTGELFFGEGSRLTVL.

Worth noting for this clone: The junction shows a germline mismatch at one end, possibly a read error. The V call is TRBV11-2, the J call TRBJ2-7, with D possibly TRBD1 on 6 matching bases. CDR1 is SGHAT, CDR2 FQNNGV, per germline. The CDR3 is 13 residues long. The CDR3: CASSLDSRTATFF. DNA for the CDR3: TGTGCCAGCAGCTTAGATTCCCGGACAGCAACCTTCTTC.

Only one count was recorded for this clone. The chain is built from TRBV7-8 and TRBJ1-5; a possible D gene is TRBD1 (5 bases). Germline assignment: CDR1 SGHVS and CDR2 FQNEAQ. The V end was cut by 1 base, the J end by 4 bases, with 17 bases between. The length of the CDR3 is 17 residues. In DNA, the CDR3 is TGTGCCAGCAGCTTAGAGGAAACAGGCTTGGGTAATCAGCCCCAGCATTTT. Protein: CASSLEETGLGNQPQHF. The full variable domain, its missing parts supplied by reference TRBV7-8 and TRBJ1-5, is GAGVSQSPRYKVAKRGQDVALRCDPISGHVSLFWYQQALGQGPEFLTYFQNEAQLDKSGLPSDRFFAERPEGSVSTLKIQRTQQEDSAVYLCASSLEETGLGNQPQHFGDGTRLSIL.

This clone was recorded only once. The chain joins TRBV1 to TRBJ2-1; TRBD2, the table's D call, was not compared with the DNA. TRBV1 is marked as a pseudogene. This CDR3 region has 15 residues. Here the CDR3 DNA reads TGCACCAGCACCCACAGGACTCCGGGCTACAATGAGCAGTTCTTC. Translating gives CTSTHRTPGYNEQFF.

The rearrangement links TRBV4-3 to TRBJ2-7, with 8 nucleotides matching TRBD1. This CDR3 comprises 14 residues. Losses at the gene ends were 4 bases for V and 3 bases for J; bases not matched to a gene: 5. The germline CDR1 and CDR2 sequences are LGHNA and YSLEER. The CDR3 nucleotides are TGCGCCAGCAGCCCGGACAGGGAAAACTACGAGCAGTACTTC. Residues: CASSPDRENYEQYF.

This clone is a singleton in its sample. The CDR3 here is CASSPQGGLNTEAFF. The CDR3, as DNA: TGCGCCAGCAGCCCCCAGGGGGGCCTTAACACTGAAGCTTTCTTT. The rearrangement uses TRBV5-1 and TRBJ1-1, with 7 bases fitting TRBD1. Per the germline V gene, CDR1 is SGHRS and CDR2 is YFSETQ. The CDR3 loop spans 15 amino acids. V dropped 4 bases and J dropped 2; count of bases not matched to a gene: 8.

Comments on this clone: Other DNA sequences of this sample code for an identical CDR3. The gene calls are TRBV30 and TRBJ1-5; the D gene is possibly TRBD1 (6 bases). The ends were cut back, 5 bases at V and 9 bases at J, with 23 bases in the middle. This CDR3 has 15 residues. CDR1 GTSNPN and CDR2 SVGIG come from the germline V gene (reference sequence). CDR3 bases: TGTGCCTGGGCGCGTGGGACAACGGAGAGTCGGCCCCAGCATTTT. It is translated as CAWARGTTESRPQHF.

The chain recombines TRBV18 with TRBJ2-7, with 11 bases lining up with TRBD2. Trimming removed 4 bases from V and 1 base from J; junction bases left unmatched: 9. The V gene's germline CDR1 is KGHSH and CDR2 LQKENI. The CDR3 covers 17 residues. CDR3 DNA: TGTGCCAGCTCACTCACCTCCGGGACTAGCGGATCCTACGAGCAGTACTTC. Its translation: CASSLTSGTSGSYEQYF. Filled out from reference TRBV18 and TRBJ2-7, the complete variable domain reads NAGVMQNPRHLVRRRGQEARLRCSPMKGHSHVYWYRQLPEEGLKFMVYLQKENIIDESGMPKERFSAEFPKEGPSILRIQQVVRGDSAAYFCASSLTSGTSGSYEQYFGPGTRLTVT.